Listed here are 19 T cell receptor beta chains from one sample, sequenced in a study of T cell responses to AZD1222 COVID-19 vaccine. Clones were sequenced by immunoSEQ multiplex PCR, and TCRdb holds only the in-frame ones, with some missing. The sample holds over 150,000 clones, approximately 90% seen once. The specimen comprised peripheral blood, sampled on day 0 of AZD1222 vaccination. Receptors were obtained from an adult in good health.

The rearrangement joins TRBV11-2 to TRBJ1-1; maybe TRBD1 (5 bases). Germline CDR1 SGHAT, CDR2 FQNNGV. The CDR3 extends over 16 amino acids. V lost 0 bases to trimming and J lost 4 bases, with 15 bases between them. The CDR3 region has the DNA TGTGCCAGCAGCTTAGAGGGGCGCAGAGCAGGCACTGAAGCTTTCTTT. It specifies CASSLEGRRAGTEAFF.

This chain links TRBV27 with TRBJ2-3; D unresolved. This CDR3 is built from 15 residues. The V gene lost 2 bases and the J gene lost 2 bases, with 11 bases spanning the gap. Germline V gene lookup returns CDR1 MNHEY and CDR2 SMNVEV (reference sequence). The DNA for the CDR3 is TGTGCCAGCAGTTTAACGGGTCGCTACACAGATACGCAGTATTTT. Its translation: CASSLTGRYTDTQYF.

V is TRBV19 and J is TRBJ1-6, with a tentative D call TRBD1 (6 bases). Per germline, CDR1 LNHDA and CDR2 SQIVND (reference sequence). The CDR3 has 14 amino acids. V lost 3 bases and J lost 10, with 13 bases in between. Written as DNA, the CDR3 is TGTGCCAGTAGTATCGCCAGAGGGGGGTCACCCCTCCACTTT. It encodes CASSIARGGSPLHF.

The rearrangement uses TRBV6-5 and TRBJ2-7, with D tentatively TRBD1 (6 bases). Deletions cut 6 bases from V and 0 bases from J, with 15 bases between. CDR1 MNHEY and CDR2 SVGAGI come from the germline V gene. This CDR3 has 15 amino acids. The CDR3 reads CASRRRDNFSYEQYF. DNA of the CDR3: TGTGCCAGCAGGCGCCGGGACAACTTCTCCTACGAGCAGTACTTC.

The chain recombines TRBV27 with TRBJ2-7; D remains ambiguous. CDR3 length equals 16 residues. Per germline, CDR1 MNHEY and CDR2 SMNVEV (reference sequence). Between the trimmed V and J ends, which lost 5 bases and 0 bases, there was a span of 17 bases. CDR3 sequence (DNA): TGTGCCAGCAGTCCCGCCCCGACTCGGAGCTCCTACGAGCAGTACTTC. Its translation is CASSPAPTRSSYEQYF.

This sequence joins TRBV6-2 or TRBV6-3 and TRBJ1-1, with a possible D match to TRBD1 (5 bases). There are 14 residues in the CDR3. Per the germline V gene, CDR1 is MNHEY and CDR2 is SVGEGT. The V and J ends lost 7 bases and 0 bases respectively, with 12 bases between them. The CDR3 coding sequence is TGTGCCAGCACCCCGACAGAGATGAACACTGAAGCTTTCTTT. Protein product: CASTPTEMNTEAFF.

This clone was seen just once. This chain links TRBV6-5 with TRBJ1-5, with 7 positions matching TRBD1. The ends lost 6 bases at V and 5 bases at J; junction bases unmatched: 7. Per germline, CDR1 MNHEY and CDR2 SVGAGI. This CDR3 comprises 14 residues. The CDR3 reads CASSRQGGDQPQHF. CDR3 in DNA: TGTGCCAGCAGCCGACAGGGAGGAGATCAGCCCCAGCATTTT.

The chain has TRBV19 and TRBJ1-5, with 9 bases aligning to TRBD1. Germline assignment: CDR1 LNHDA and CDR2 SQIVND (reference sequence). Trimming cost V 9 bases and J 5 bases; bases outside gene matches: 8. The CDR3 is 14 amino acids. The CDR3 region has the DNA TGTGCCAGCAAGTTCCGGGACAGGGATCAGCCCCAGCATTTT. Protein: CASKFRDRDQPQHF.

The chain combines TRBV19 with TRBJ2-3, with 8 bases matching TRBD2. The CDR3 is 14 amino acids. J gave up 1 base and V 3 bases, and 0 bases lay outside the gene matches. Germline CDR1 is LNHDA and CDR2 is SQIVND (reference sequence). The CDR3 reads CASSIGGGTDTQYF. In nucleotides, the CDR3 is TGTGCCAGTAGTATCGGGGGGGGCACAGATACGCAGTATTTT.

The rearrangement joins TRBV7-3 to TRBJ2-2, with TRBD2 identical over 8 bases. V gave up 6 bases and J gave up 6 bases; unmatched junction bases: 9. Per germline, CDR1 SGHTA and CDR2 FQGTGA. The CDR3 sequence is 15 residues long. CDR3: CASRPSSGGSGELFF. In DNA form, the CDR3 reads TGTGCCAGCAGACCCAGCAGCGGGGGCTCCGGGGAGCTGTTTTTT.

The chain employs TRBV6-5 and TRBJ1-6; D ambiguous. Trimming took 7 bases from V and 7 from J, leaving 11 bases between them. The CDR3 has 13 residues. The germline gives CDR1 MNHEY, CDR2 SVGAGI. The CDR3 loop is CASTGSPNSPLHF. For the CDR3, the DNA is TGTGCCAGCACGGGGAGCCCAAATTCACCCCTCCACTTT.

The V gene is TRBV5-1, the J gene TRBJ1-2; unclear D gene. This CDR3 comprises 15 residues. V gave up 3 bases and J gave up 0 bases, with 12 bases separating them. The germline CDR1 and CDR2 sequences are SGHRS and YFSETQ. CDR3 in amino acids: CASSSMGAANYGYTF. CDR3 nucleotide sequence: TGCGCCAGCAGCTCGATGGGAGCGGCTAACTATGGCTACACCTTC.

As DNA, the CDR3 is TGTGCCAGCAGTCCACCGGGACAGGGCCCCTACGAGCAGTACTTC. It is translated as CASSPPGQGPYEQYF. The J gene is TRBJ2-7, the V gene TRBV14; TRBD1 matches 9 bases. CDR1 and CDR2 (germline): SGHDN, FVKESK. V dropped 6 bases and J dropped 2; count of bases not matched to a gene: 8. CDR3 length: 15 amino acids.

The chain employs TRBV19 and TRBJ1-1; 8 nucleotides match TRBD1. CDR1 LNHDA and CDR2 SQIVND come from the germline V gene (reference sequence). V dropped 3 bases and J dropped 5; count of bases not matched to a gene: 11. The CDR3 is made up of 16 amino acids. The CDR3 loop reads CASSMRSGTGRTEAFF. In DNA form, the CDR3 reads TGTGCCAGTAGTATGAGGTCCGGGACAGGTAGGACTGAAGCTTTCTTT.

This chain joins TRBV5-1 and TRBJ2-5, with a possible D match to TRBD2 (5 bases). CDR1 SGHRS and CDR2 YFSETQ come from the germline V gene. Between the trimmed V and J ends, which lost 4 bases and 1 base, there was a span of 11 bases. The CDR3 runs to 14 residues. CDR3 sequence: CASSSDGGQETQYF. The CDR3 DNA reads as TGCGCCAGCAGCAGCGACGGAGGCCAAGAGACCCAGTACTTC.

The chain combines TRBV14 with TRBJ1-1; a weak D match, TRBD1 (5 bases). V was cut by 4 bases and J by 4 bases, with 10 bases left in between. Germline CDR1 and CDR2: SGHDN and FVKESK. The CDR3 is made up of 13 amino acids. CDR3 nucleotides: TGTGCCAGCAGCCCGAAGGGGTTCACTGAAGCTTTCTTT. Translation gives CASSPKGFTEAFF.

J is TRBJ1-2 and V is TRBV7-2, with TRBD1 as a possible D gene (5 bases). This CDR3 is built from 17 residues. The germline V gene encodes CDR1 SGHTA and CDR2 FQGNSA. The V and J ends lost 5 bases and 1 base respectively, with 20 bases between them. The CDR3 here is CASSPRLTARGNYGYTF. CDR3 nucleotide sequence: TGTGCCAGCAGCCCGAGGCTGACAGCCCGGGGTAACTATGGCTACACCTTC.

The chain has TRBV9 and TRBJ2-5; tentative D call: TRBD2 (7 bases). Per germline, CDR1 SGDLS and CDR2 YYNGEE. This CDR3 spans 15 amino acids. Trimming stripped 0 bases from V and 5 bases from J, with 14 bases between. The CDR3 is CASSVGARGGETQYF. In nucleotides, the CDR3 is TGTGCCAGCAGCGTAGGGGCCAGGGGAGGGGAGACCCAGTACTTC.

V usage is TRBV3-1 (or the pseudogene TRBV3-2) and J usage is TRBJ2-3; 12 bases line up with TRBD2. Germline values: CDR1 LGHDT, CDR2 YNNKEL (reference sequence). The CDR3 covers 16 residues. V was pared by 5 bases and J by 2 bases, with 5 bases of the junction left unmatched. CDR3 DNA sequence: TGTGCCAGCAGCAGACTAGCGGGGGCCTCCACAGATACGCAGTATTTT. Its translation: CASSRLAGASTDTQYF.